The sequence of this T cell receptor beta chain was determined in a study of Graves' ophthalmopathy and Graves' hyperthyroidism. Study background: Samples of peripheral blood were obtained at initial diagnosis, prior to treatment of any kind.

V lost 3 bases and J lost 2, with 8 bases in between. Germline CDR1 and CDR2: DFQATT and SNEGSKA (reference sequence). CDR3 length equals 12 residues. This clonotype was counted at least ten times. The sequenced template was RNA, covering the TCR beta CDR3 region. First-round RT-PCR used HTBI primers; second-round multiplex PCR followed. A single record per CDR3 protein comes from TCRdb applying MiXCR to the multiplex PCR reads. The table shows hundreds of thousands of distinct CDR3 sequences, with about a fifth occurring only once. Out of around 10 ml of fresh peripheral blood, PBMCs were obtained. The sequence derives from a woman aged 18-35 years with stable Graves' hyperthyroidism. Some clones in this sample may be carry-over from other donors' samples. The gene calls are TRBV20-1 and TRBJ2-7; D may correspond to TRBD1 or TRBD2 (5 bases each). Specimen: peripheral blood. This CDR3 is CSARGTTYEQYF. CDR3 nucleotides: TGCAGTGCTAGGGGGACCACCTACGAGCAGTACTTC.